Reported below is one T cell receptor (beta chain). Its antigen is unknown. The source of the sample is a study of T cells in localized non-small cell lung cancer. General observations from the study: Because sequencing included only one region (of the tumor), heterogeneity remains possible. Uninvolved adjacent lung showed peak T cell clonality, exceeding tumor. The study detected a median around 57 of the top 100 tumor clones in adjacent lung. Longer survival (overall) was linked to higher T cell density in blood.

Libraries were prepared by immunoSEQ multiplex PCR; TCRdb keeps only in-frame clonotypes and omits some of them. This table has 40,000 to 65,000 clones, 85% to 90% appearing once. The germline CDR1 and CDR2 sequences are MNHNS and SASEGT. The CDR3 has 14 amino acids. V shed 5 bases and J shed 0 bases, with 7 bases lying between them. V usage is TRBV6-1 and J usage is TRBJ1-4; D unclear. The TCR sequence derives from a female donor with stage II lung adenocarcinoma. The input for sequencing was PBMCs, taken before any cancer treatment. CDR3 DNA: TGTGCCAGCAGTCGGGCTGCAACTAATGAAAAACTGTTTTTT. It codes for CASSRAATNEKLFF.